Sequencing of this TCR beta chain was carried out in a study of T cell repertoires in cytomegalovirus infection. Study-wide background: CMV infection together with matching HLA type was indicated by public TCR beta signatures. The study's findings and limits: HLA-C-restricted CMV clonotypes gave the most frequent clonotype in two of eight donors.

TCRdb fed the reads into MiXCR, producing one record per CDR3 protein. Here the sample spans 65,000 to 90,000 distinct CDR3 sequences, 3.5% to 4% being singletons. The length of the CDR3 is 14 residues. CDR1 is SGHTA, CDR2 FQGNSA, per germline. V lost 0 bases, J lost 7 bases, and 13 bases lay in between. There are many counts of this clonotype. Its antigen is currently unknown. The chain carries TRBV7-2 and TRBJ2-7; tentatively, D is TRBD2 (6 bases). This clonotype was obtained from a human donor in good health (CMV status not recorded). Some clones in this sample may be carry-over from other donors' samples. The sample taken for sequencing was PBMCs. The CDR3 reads CASSLAGGGLEQYF. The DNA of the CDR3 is TGTGCCAGCAGCTTAGCGGGGGGAGGCTTAGAGCAGTACTTC.